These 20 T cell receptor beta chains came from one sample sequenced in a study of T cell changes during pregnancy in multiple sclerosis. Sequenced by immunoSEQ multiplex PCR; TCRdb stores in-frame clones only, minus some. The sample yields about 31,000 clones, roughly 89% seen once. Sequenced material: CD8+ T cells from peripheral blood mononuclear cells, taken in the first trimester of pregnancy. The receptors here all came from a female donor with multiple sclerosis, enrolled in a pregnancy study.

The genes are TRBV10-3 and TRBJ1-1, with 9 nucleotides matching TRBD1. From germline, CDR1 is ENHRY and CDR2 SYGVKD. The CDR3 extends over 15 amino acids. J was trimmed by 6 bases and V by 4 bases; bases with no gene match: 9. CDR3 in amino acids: CAISGGTGKGAEAFF. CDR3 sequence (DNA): TGTGCCATCAGTGGCGGGACAGGGAAGGGGGCTGAAGCTTTCTTT.

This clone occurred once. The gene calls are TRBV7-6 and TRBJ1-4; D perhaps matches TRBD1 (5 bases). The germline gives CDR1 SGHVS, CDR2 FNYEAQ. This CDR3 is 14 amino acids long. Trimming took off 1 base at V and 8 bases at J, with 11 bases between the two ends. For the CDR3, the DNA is TGTGCCAGCAGCTTAGAGACAGCCCGCGAAAAACTGTTTTTT. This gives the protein CASSLETAREKLFF.

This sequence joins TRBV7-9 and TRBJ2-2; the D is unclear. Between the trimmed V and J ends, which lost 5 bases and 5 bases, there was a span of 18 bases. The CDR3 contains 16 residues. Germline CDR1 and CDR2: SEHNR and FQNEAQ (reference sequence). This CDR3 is CASSPPKVVGTGELFF. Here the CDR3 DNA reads TGTGCCAGCAGCCCACCCAAGGTGGTCGGGACCGGGGAGCTGTTTTTT.

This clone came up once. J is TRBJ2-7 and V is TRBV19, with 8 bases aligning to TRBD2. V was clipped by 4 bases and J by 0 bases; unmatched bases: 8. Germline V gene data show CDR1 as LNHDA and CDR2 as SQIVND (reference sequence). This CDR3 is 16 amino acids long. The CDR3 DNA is TGTGCCAGTAGTACCCGGGAGGGGCCCCACTCCTACGAGCAGTACTTC. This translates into CASSTREGPHSYEQYF.

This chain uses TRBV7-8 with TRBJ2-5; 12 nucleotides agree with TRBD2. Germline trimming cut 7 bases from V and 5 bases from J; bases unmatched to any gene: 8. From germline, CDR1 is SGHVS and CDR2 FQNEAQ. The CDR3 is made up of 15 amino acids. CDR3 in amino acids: CASTLAGGPGETQYF. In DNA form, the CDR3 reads TGTGCCAGCACCCTAGCGGGGGGGCCGGGGGAGACCCAGTACTTC.

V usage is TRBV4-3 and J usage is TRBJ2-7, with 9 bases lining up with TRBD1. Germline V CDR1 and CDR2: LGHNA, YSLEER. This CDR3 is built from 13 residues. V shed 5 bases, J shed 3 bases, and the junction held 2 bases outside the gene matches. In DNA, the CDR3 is TGCGCCAGCAGCGGGGACAGGGACTACGAGCAGTACTTC. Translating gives CASSGDRDYEQYF.

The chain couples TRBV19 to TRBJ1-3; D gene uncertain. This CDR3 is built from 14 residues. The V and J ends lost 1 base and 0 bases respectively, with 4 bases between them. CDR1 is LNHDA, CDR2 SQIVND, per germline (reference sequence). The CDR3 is CASSIALSGNTIYF. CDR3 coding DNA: TGTGCCAGTAGTATAGCCCTCTCTGGAAACACCATATATTTT.

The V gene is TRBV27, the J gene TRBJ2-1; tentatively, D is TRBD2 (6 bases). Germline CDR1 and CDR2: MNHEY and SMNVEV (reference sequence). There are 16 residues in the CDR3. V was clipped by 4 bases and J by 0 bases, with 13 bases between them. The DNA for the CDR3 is TGTGCCAGCAGTTCCCGTCTAGCGCACTCCTACAATGAGCAGTTCTTC. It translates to CASSSRLAHSYNEQFF.

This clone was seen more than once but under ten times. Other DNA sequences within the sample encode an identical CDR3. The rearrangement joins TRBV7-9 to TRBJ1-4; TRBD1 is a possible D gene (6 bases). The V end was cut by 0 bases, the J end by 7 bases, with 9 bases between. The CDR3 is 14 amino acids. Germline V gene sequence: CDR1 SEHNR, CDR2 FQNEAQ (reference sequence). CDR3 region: CASSLATGTEKLFF. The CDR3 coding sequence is TGTGCCAGCAGCTTAGCGACAGGAACTGAAAAACTGTTTTTT. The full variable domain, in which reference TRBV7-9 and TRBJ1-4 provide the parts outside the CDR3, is DTGVSQNPRHKITKRGQNVTFRCDPISEHNRLYWYRQTLGQGPEFLTYFQNEAQLEKSRLLSDRFSAERPKGSFSTLEIQRTEQGDSAMYLCASSLATGTEKLFFGSGTQLSVL.

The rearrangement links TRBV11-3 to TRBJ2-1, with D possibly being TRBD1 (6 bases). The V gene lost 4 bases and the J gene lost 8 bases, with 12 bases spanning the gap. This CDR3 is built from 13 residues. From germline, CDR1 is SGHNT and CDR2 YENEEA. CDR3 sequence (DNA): TGTGCCAGCAGCTCCGACAGGCACGATGAGCAGTTCTTC. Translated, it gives CASSSDRHDEQFF.

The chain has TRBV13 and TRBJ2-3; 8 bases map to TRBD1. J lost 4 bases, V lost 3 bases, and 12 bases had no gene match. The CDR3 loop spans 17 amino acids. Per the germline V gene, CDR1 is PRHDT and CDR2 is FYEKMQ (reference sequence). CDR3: CASSFDRQGAIPDTQYF. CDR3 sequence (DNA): TGTGCCAGCAGCTTCGATAGGCAGGGGGCAATCCCAGATACGCAGTATTTT. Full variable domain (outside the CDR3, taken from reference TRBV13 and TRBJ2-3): AAGVIQSPRHLIKEKRETATLKCYPIPRHDTVYWYQQGPGQDPQFLISFYEKMQSDKGSIPDRFSAQQFSDYHSELNMSSLELGDSALYFCASSFDRQGAIPDTQYFGPGTRLTVL.

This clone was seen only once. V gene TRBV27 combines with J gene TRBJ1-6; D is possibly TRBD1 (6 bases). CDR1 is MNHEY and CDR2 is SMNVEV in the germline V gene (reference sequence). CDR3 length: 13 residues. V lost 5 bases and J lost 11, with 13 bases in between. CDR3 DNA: TGTGCCAGCAGTGGACAGTTTTTGACACCCCTCCACTTT. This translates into CASSGQFLTPLHF.

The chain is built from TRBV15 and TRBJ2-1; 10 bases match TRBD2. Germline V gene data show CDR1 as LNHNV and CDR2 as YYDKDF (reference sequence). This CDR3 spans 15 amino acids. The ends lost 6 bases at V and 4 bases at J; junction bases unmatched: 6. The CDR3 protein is CATSIGLAEYNEQFF. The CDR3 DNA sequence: TGTGCCACCAGTATCGGACTAGCGGAATACAATGAGCAGTTCTTC.

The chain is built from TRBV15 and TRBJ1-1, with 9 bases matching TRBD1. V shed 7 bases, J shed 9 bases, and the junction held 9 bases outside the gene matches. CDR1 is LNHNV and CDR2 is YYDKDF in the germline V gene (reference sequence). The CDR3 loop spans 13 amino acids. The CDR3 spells CATKDGTGNKAFF. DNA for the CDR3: TGTGCCACCAAAGATGGGACAGGGAATAAAGCTTTCTTT.

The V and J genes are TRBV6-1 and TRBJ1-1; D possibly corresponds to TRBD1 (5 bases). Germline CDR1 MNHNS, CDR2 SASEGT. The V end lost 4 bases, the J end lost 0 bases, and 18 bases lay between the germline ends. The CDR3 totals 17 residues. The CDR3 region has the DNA TGTGCCAGCAGTGTCCTCCGATGGGGGGAAATGAACACTGAAGCTTTCTTT. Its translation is CASSVLRWGEMNTEAFF.

This CDR3 is CASSFPGSNQPQHF. The CDR3 coding sequence is TGTGCCAGCAGCTTTCCAGGTAGCAATCAGCCCCAGCATTTT. This chain uses TRBV7-9 with TRBJ1-5; D gene unclear. The CDR3 has 14 amino acids. V lost 3 bases and J 0 bases, leaving 6 bases between the germline ends. In germline, CDR1 is SEHNR, CDR2 FQNEAQ (reference sequence).

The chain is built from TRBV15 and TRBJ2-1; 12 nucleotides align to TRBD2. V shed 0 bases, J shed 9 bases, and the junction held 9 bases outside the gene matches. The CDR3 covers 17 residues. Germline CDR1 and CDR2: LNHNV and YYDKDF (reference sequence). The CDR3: CATSRERTSGTPREQFF. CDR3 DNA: TGTGCCACCAGCAGAGAAAGGACTAGCGGGACACCCCGTGAGCAGTTCTTC.

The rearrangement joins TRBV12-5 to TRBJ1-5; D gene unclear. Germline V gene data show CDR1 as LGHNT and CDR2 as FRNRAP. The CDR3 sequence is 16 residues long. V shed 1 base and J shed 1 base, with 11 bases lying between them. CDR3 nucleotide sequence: TGTGCTAGTGGTTTGGATTCGGTTGCGAGCAATCAGCCCCAGCATTTT. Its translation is CASGLDSVASNQPQHF.

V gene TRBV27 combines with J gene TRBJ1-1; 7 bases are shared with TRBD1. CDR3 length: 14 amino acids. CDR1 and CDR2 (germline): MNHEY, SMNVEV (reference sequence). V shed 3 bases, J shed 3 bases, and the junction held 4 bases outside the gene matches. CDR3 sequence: CASSLFRGDTEAFF. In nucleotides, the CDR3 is TGTGCCAGCAGTTTGTTCAGGGGGGACACTGAAGCTTTCTTT.

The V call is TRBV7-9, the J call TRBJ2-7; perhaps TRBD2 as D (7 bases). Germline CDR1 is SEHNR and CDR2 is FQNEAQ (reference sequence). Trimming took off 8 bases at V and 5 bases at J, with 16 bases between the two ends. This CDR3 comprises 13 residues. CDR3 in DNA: TGTGCCAGCCTCGGAGGGGGGGCGAACGAGCAGTACTTC. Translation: CASLGGGANEQYF. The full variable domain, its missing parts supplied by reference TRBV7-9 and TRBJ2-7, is DTGVSQNPRHKITKRGQNVTFRCDPISEHNRLYWYRQTLGQGPEFLTYFQNEAQLEKSRLLSDRFSAERPKGSFSTLEIQRTEQGDSAMYLCASLGGGANEQYFGPGTRLTVT.